A selection of T cell receptor beta chains follows, all from one sample in a study of blood T cell repertoires in COVID-19. Only in-frame clones appear in the TCRdb table, and some are missing; sequencing was by immunoSEQ multiplex PCR. The top ten hold 5% to 6.5% of the sample, which has some 200,000 clones, about 88% seen once. Sequencing input: peripheral blood. These receptors originate from a man aged 40-49 years with active or convalescent COVID-19. CDR3s include the opening cysteine and the closing phenylalanine or tryptophan. Fields, in order: V gene, D gene, clone size, J gene, CDR3 DNA, CDR3 protein. A D gene is named only where the DNA matches it firmly. Clone size is stated in some rows and not others, as once, few, many or a class when expanded.

TRBV5-1,TRBD1,few,TRBJ1-1,TGCGCCAGCAGCCCCGCCTCCGGGACAGGGAATATAGGAGCTTTCTTT,CASSPASGTGNIGAFF
TRBV28,NA,NA,TRBJ1-2,TGTGCCAGCAGTTTATATACGGCAAGGAGGGACTATGGCTACACCTTC,CASSLYTARRDYGYTF
TRBV6-5,TRBD2,NA,TRBJ2-3,TGTGCCAGCAAACGGACTAGCGGTATCACAGATACGCAGTATTTT,CASKRTSGITDTQYF
TRBV19,NA,NA,TRBJ1-5,TGTGCCAGTAGCCCGGGTCGTCAGGGGAACAATCAGCCCCAGCATTTT,CASSPGRQGNNQPQHF
TRBV7-9,TRBD2,NA,TRBJ2-7,TGTGCCAGCAGCTTGCGGGGGTCCTCCCACGAGCAGTACTTC,CASSLRGSSHEQYF
TRBV7-3,TRBD1,few,TRBJ2-1,TGTGCCAGCAGCTTCACAGGGGGTGAGCAGTTCTTC,CASSFTGGEQFF
TRBV5-1,TRBD1,NA,TRBJ1-1,TGCGCCAGCAGGGAAGGGACAGGGGGCGAAGCTTTCTTT,CASREGTGGEAFF
TRBV6-2/TRBV6-3,NA,NA,TRBJ2-7,TGTGCCAGCAGTTACTCGAATACGCAGGGGTACGAAGAGCAGTACTTC,CASSYSNTQGYEEQYF
TRBV7-4,NA,once,TRBJ1-2,TGTGCCAGCAGCTTATCGGCCCAATATGGGGGGAACTATGGCTACACCTTC,CASSLSAQYGGNYGYTF
TRBV6-5,NA,NA,TRBJ2-2,TGTGCCAGCAGCGGGACAAACACCGGGGAGCTGTTTTTT,CASSGTNTGELFF
TRBV18,NA,NA,TRBJ2-3,TGTGCCAGCTCACCCCAACGGGGGAGCACAGATACGCAGTATTTT,CASSPQRGSTDTQYF
TRBV5-6,NA,once,TRBJ1-2,TGTGCCAGCAGCGGAAACAGGGAACACTATGGCTACACCTTC,CASSGNREHYGYTF
TRBV19,NA,NA,TRBJ2-5,TGTGCCAGTAGAGGGGGACACGGACAAGAGACCCAGTACTTC,CASRGGHGQETQYF
TRBV9,NA,NA,TRBJ1-2,TGTGCCAGCAGCGGAAAGAGTAACTATGGCTACACCTTC,CASSGKSNYGYTF
TRBV19,NA,NA,TRBJ1-5,TGTGCCAGTAGTATAGGTCAGGGTAATCAGCCCCAGCATTTT,CASSIGQGNQPQHF
TRBV12-5,NA,NA,TRBJ2-4,TGTGCTAGTGGTCTGGGGGCGCGGGGTAGCATTCAGTACTTC,CASGLGARGSIQYF
TRBV18,TRBD2,NA,TRBJ2-3,TGTGCCAGCTCACCACCGAGGGCTAGCGGGGGACCCCGCACAGATACGCAGTATTTT,CASSPPRASGGPRTDTQYF
TRBV6-2/TRBV6-3,TRBD1,NA,TRBJ1-5,TGTGCCAGCAGTTATGAATTGGGACAGGCCAATCAGCCCCAGCATTTT,CASSYELGQANQPQHF
TRBV18,NA,NA,TRBJ2-3,TGTGCCAGCTCACCAGTTCCTGGAGACCAGGGGCAGTATTTT,CASSPVPGDQGQYF
TRBV5-1,NA,NA,TRBJ2-5,TGCGCCAGCAGCTTGCGGGATGGGGAGACCCAGTACTTC,CASSLRDGETQYF
TRBV27,NA,NA,TRBJ2-3,TGTGCCAGCAGTTTATCGATTGCCAGGGTACTTAATACGCAGTATTTT,CASSLSIARVLNTQYF
TRBV19,TRBD1,NA,TRBJ1-3,TGTGCCAGTAGTGACGGGACAGGGTATGGAAACACCATATATTTT,CASSDGTGYGNTIYF
TRBV27,NA,once,TRBJ1-1,TGTGCCAGCGCGTTGTGGGCGAACACTGAAGCTTTCTTT,CASALWANTEAFF
TRBV4-1,TRBD2,few,TRBJ2-7,TGCGCCAGCAGCCAAGGACTAGCGGCTTCCTACGAGCAGTACTTC,CASSQGLAASYEQYF
TRBV9,TRBD1,NA,TRBJ2-7,TGTGCCAGCAGCGGGAGTCCCGGGACAGGGACTGAGCAGTACTTC,CASSGSPGTGTEQYF
TRBV28,TRBD1,NA,TRBJ1-5,TGTGCCAGCAGGCCTAGGACAGGGAATCAGCCCCAGCATTTT,CASRPRTGNQPQHF
TRBV11-3,TRBD2,once,TRBJ2-7,TGTGCCAGCAGCCGGGGGGAGTGGGAGCAGTACTTC,CASSRGEWEQYF
TRBV5-6,NA,NA,TRBJ1-1,TGTGCCAGCAGCTTAACCCTCGGGGTATCGTTGAACACTGAAGCTTTCTTT,CASSLTLGVSLNTEAFF
TRBV4-2,NA,NA,TRBJ1-2,TGTGCCAGCAGCCGAGACGGGGGGCAGGGAGGCTACACCTTC,CASSRDGGQGGYTF
TRBV30,NA,NA,TRBJ1-1,TGTGCCTGGAGGGCCAGGGGAGAGACTGAAGCTTTCTTT,CAWRARGETEAFF
TRBV5-1,TRBD1,NA,TRBJ2-2,TGCGCCAGCAGCCCTGGGACAGATTACACCGGGGAGCTGTTTTTT,CASSPGTDYTGELFF
TRBV18,TRBD2,NA,TRBJ2-1,TGTGCCAGCTCACGACGGCCTAGCGGAACCTACAATGAGCAGTTCTTC,CASSRRPSGTYNEQFF
TRBV7-8,TRBD1,NA,TRBJ1-5,TGTGCCAGCAGCTTAGCGTTATCGGACAGGGGGACCTATAGCAATCAGCCCCAGCATTTT,CASSLALSDRGTYSNQPQHF
TRBV19,NA,NA,TRBJ2-7,TGTGCCAGTAGACCGACAGGCGCCTACGAGCAGTACTTC,CASRPTGAYEQYF
TRBV19,NA,NA,TRBJ1-3,TGTGCCAGTGCAGGGTTAGCTGGAAACACCATATATTTT,CASAGLAGNTIYF
TRBV7-3,NA,NA,TRBJ2-6,TGTGCCAGCAGCATAAATGGGGGCCGAACCTCTGGGGCCAACGTCCTGACTTTC,CASSINGGRTSGANVLTF
TRBV5-1,NA,few,TRBJ1-3,TGCGCCAGCAGCTCCGGGAGCTCTGGAAACACCATATATTTT,CASSSGSSGNTIYF
TRBV28,NA,NA,TRBJ2-1,TGTGCCAGCAGTTTAGGACTCAGGGGCAGACGGGATGAGCAGTTCTTC,CASSLGLRGRRDEQFF
TRBV28,TRBD1,NA,TRBJ1-5,TGTGCCAGCAATAGCGGACAGGGGAATCTTTATCAGCCCCAGCATTTT,CASNSGQGNLYQPQHF
TRBV7-3,TRBD2,NA,TRBJ2-3,TGTGCCAGCAGCCAGACTAGCGGGGGCACAGATACGCAGTATTTT,CASSQTSGGTDTQYF
TRBV7-9,NA,NA,TRBJ1-1,TGTGCCAGCAGCTCCGCTACCCACACTGAAGCTTTCTTT,CASSSATHTEAFF
TRBV14,NA,NA,TRBJ2-1,TGTGCCAGCAGTCGACAATCCGGACTGTCCAATGAGCAGTTCTTC,CASSRQSGLSNEQFF
TRBV19,TRBD1,NA,TRBJ1-4,TGTGCCAGTAGTACAACAGGGGGCGCGGGAAAACTGTTTTTT,CASSTTGGAGKLFF
TRBV21-1,NA,NA,TRBJ2-3,TGTGCCAGCAGCAAAGGGACTAGCGGGGGGGCTACTACGCAGTATTTT,CASSKGTSGGATTQYF
TRBV7-6,NA,NA,TRBJ2-1,TGTGCCAGCAGCCAAAGCCGTCTTTCTAATGAGCAGTTCTTC,CASSQSRLSNEQFF
TRBV5-1,NA,NA,TRBJ1-3,TGCGCCAGCAGCCCCGGCGGGGGGTCGTCTGGAAACACCATATATTTT,CASSPGGGSSGNTIYF
TRBV15,NA,NA,TRBJ1-6,TGTGCCACCAGCAGAGACTCCAATTCACCCCTCCACTTT,CATSRDSNSPLHF
TRBV3-1/TRBV3-2,NA,NA,TRBJ1-2,TGTGCCAGCAGCCAAAGAAGGGGGACCGCCTTAGTACATGGCTACACCTTC,CASSQRRGTALVHGYTF
TRBV11-2,TRBD1,few,TRBJ1-4,TGTGCCAGCAGCTTAAGGCAGGGGGCATATAATGAAAAACTGTTTTTT,CASSLRQGAYNEKLFF
TRBV7-9,NA,NA,TRBJ1-1,TGTGCCAGCAGTGCCGACAGAGATAACACTGAAGCTTTCTTT,CASSADRDNTEAFF
TRBV13,TRBD2,NA,TRBJ2-3,TGTGCCAGCAGCTTAAGACTAGCGGGAGTAAGCACAGATACGCAGTATTTT,CASSLRLAGVSTDTQYF
TRBV19,TRBD1,NA,TRBJ2-2,TGTGCCAGTAGTGAAGAGACAGGGGTCCCCGGGGAGCTGTTTTTT,CASSEETGVPGELFF
TRBV20-1,TRBD1,NA,TRBJ2-5,TGCAGTTCGACAGGGGAGGAGACCCAGTACTTC,CSSTGEETQYF
TRBV3-1/TRBV3-2,TRBD2,NA,TRBJ2-3,TGTGCCAGCAGCCGGGGACTAGCGGGCACAGATACGCAGTATTTT,CASSRGLAGTDTQYF
TRBV7-9,TRBD2,NA,TRBJ2-1,TGTGCCAGCAGCTTAGTTGGCGGGGGAACCTACAATGAGCAGTTCTTC,CASSLVGGGTYNEQFF
TRBV28,NA,few,TRBJ1-1,TGTGCCAGCAGTGACCCGGGGGGAGTGGGGGCCACTGAAGCTTTCTTT,CASSDPGGVGATEAFF